This is a list of T cell receptor beta chains from one sample in a study of blood T cells in healthy people across ages. TCRdb called the 5' RACE reads again in MiXCR, with one record for every CDR3 protein. The sample has 700,000 to 900,000 distinct CDR3 sequences, around a quarter seen once. This sample was also put to use in a study of T cells of mothers and their children.

Material: blood. These receptors were taken from a boy aged 5 to 17 in good health. Each CDR3 is given with its conserved first and last residue. D genes are given only for firm matches. Part of the rows lack a size; the others show once, few, many or a class for expanded clones.

clone_size j_call v_call d_call cdr3_nt cdr3_aa
few TRBJ2-3 TRBV7-9 TRBD2 TGTGCCAGCAGCACAACTAGCGGGGACTTTGCTAGCACAGATACGCAGTATTTT CASSTTSGDFASTDTQYF
. TRBJ1-1 TRBV29-1 . TGCAGCGTTGAAGAGACGCTTGCTGACGCTGAAGCTTTCTTT CSVEETLADAEAFF
. TRBJ1-1 TRBV6-5 TRBD1 TGTGCCAGCAGTTCGGACAGGCGGAACACTGAAGCTTTCTTT CASSSDRRNTEAFF
few TRBJ1-4 TRBV5-5 . TGTGCCAGCGGCGATGGGGCTAATGAAAAACTGTTTTTT CASGDGANEKLFF
few TRBJ2-5 TRBV7-9 . TGTGCCAGCAGTGCCCGGACGGGGTACCAAGAGACCCAGTACTTC CASSARTGYQETQYF
few TRBJ2-5 TRBV12-3/TRBV12-4 TRBD2 TGTGCCAGCAGTTTAAGACTAGCGGGGGGGTCAGAGACCCAGTACTTC CASSLRLAGGSETQYF
few TRBJ2-1 TRBV7-2 TRBD2 TGTGCCAGCAGCTTGACTAGCGGGTCCCCCGGCAATGAGCAGTTCTTC CASSLTSGSPGNEQFF
. TRBJ1-5 TRBV7-6 . TGTGCCAGCACCTTGTATGCGGATAGCAATCAGCCCCAGCGTTTT CASTLYADSNQPQRF
many TRBJ2-4 TRBV20-1 . TGCAGTGCCACGGGACCACTAAACATTCAGTACTTC CSATGPLNIQYF
few TRBJ2-5 TRBV12-3/TRBV12-4 TRBD2 TGTGCCAGCAGTCCAAGGACTAGCGGGGGGAATGACCTACGAGAGACCCAGTACTTC CASSPRTSGGNDLRETQYF
few TRBJ2-1 TRBV7-9 . TGTGCCAGCAGGCAAACGGGGGGCCGGAGCTCCTACAATGAGCAGTTCTTC CASRQTGGRSSYNEQFF
. TRBJ2-1 TRBV6-5 TRBD2 TGTGCCAGCAGTTACGGCGGGGGGGCTAATGAGCAGTTCTTC CASSYGGGANEQFF
. TRBJ2-5 TRBV7-7 TRBD2 TGTGCCAGCAGCAGGGGACTAGCGGGGGCCGGGGAGACCCAGTACTTC CASSRGLAGAGETQYF
once TRBJ2-5 TRBV3-1 . TGTGCCAGCAGCCAATTTTACTCTCAAGAGACCCAGTACTTC CASSQFYSQETQYF
few TRBJ2-3 TRBV6-6 . TGTGCCAGCAGTGACAGGTCGGGGTACACCGATACGCAGTATTTT CASSDRSGYTDTQYF
few TRBJ1-4 TRBV7-2 . TGTGCCAGCAGCTTAGACAGGGAAAAACTGTTTTTT CASSLDREKLFF
few TRBJ1-2 TRBV28 . TGTGCCAGCAGTGGTGCGGGGGAATCTATCGGTGGCTACACCTTC CASSGAGESIGGYTF
. TRBJ2-7 TRBV6-6 . TGTGCCAGCAGAATGAACAACGAGCAGTACTTC CASRMNNEQYF
. TRBJ2-6 TRBV5-1 . TGCGCCAGTCAACGGGTAGCTGGGGCCAACGTCCTGACTTTC CASQRVAGANVLTF
few TRBJ2-4 TRBV2 TRBD1 TGTGCCACGACCCGGGACAGGGGGGCCAAAAACATTCAGTACTTC CATTRDRGAKNIQYF
many TRBJ1-1 TRBV7-2 . TGTGCCAGCAGTTTAGGGGGGGGTATGAACACTGAAGCTTTCTTT CASSLGGGMNTEAFF
few TRBJ2-4 TRBV4-2 TRBD1 TGTGCCAGCAGCCGGGGACAGGGGGATGCCAAAAACATTCAGTACTTC CASSRGQGDAKNIQYF
. TRBJ2-2 TRBV9 TRBD2 TGTGCCAGCAGCGTAGTAAGCGGGGGCACCGGGGAGCTGTTTTTT CASSVVSGGTGELFF
. TRBJ1-5 TRBV5-1 TRBD1 TGCGCCAGCAGCCCACAGGGGGCTGGCAATCAGCCCCAGCATTTT CASSPQGAGNQPQHF
. TRBJ1-4 TRBV20-1 . TGCAGTGCTAAAAGGACAAGAACTAATGAAAAACTGTTTTTT CSAKRTRTNEKLFF
few TRBJ2-4 TRBV27 . TGTGCCGGCAGCCGACTAGCCAAAAACATTCAGTACTTC CAGSRLAKNIQYF
few TRBJ2-7 TRBV6-1 TRBD2 TGTGCCAGCAGTCCTCGGGGGGACGGGTTATACGAGCAGTACTTC CASSPRGDGLYEQYF
. TRBJ2-3 TRBV27 TRBD2 TGTGCTAGCAGTTTTATGGGACTAGCGAGGGGCGAAGATACGCAGTATTTT CASSFMGLARGEDTQYF
many TRBJ2-1 TRBV5-1 . TGCGCCAGCAGCTTGGGGGGGCCCTACAATGAGCAGTTCTTC CASSLGGPYNEQFF
. TRBJ1-3 TRBV14 . TGTGCCAGCAGCCCGACGAACACCATATATTTT CASSPTNTIYF
few TRBJ2-1 TRBV4-1 . TGCGCCAGCAGCCAAGGAGTGGACTACAATGAGCAGTTCTTC CASSQGVDYNEQFF
few TRBJ1-6 TRBV20-1 . TGCAGTGCTAGAGACAGGGGCGAATATAATTCACCCCTCCACTTT CSARDRGEYNSPLHF
few TRBJ1-2 TRBV12-3/TRBV12-4 . TGTGCCAGCAGTTTCACTGGGGAAGGCTACACCTTC CASSFTGEGYTF
few TRBJ1-4 TRBV7-2 . TGTGCCAGCAGCTTAGGGGCAGGCGGTAAACTGTTTTTT CASSLGAGGKLFF
few TRBJ2-2 TRBV6-5 . TGTGCCAGCAAGGGCGGTACCAATGGGGTGTTTTTT CASKGGTNGVFF
few TRBJ2-5 TRBV19 . TGTGCCAGTAGTATAAGGCTACAAGAGACCCAGTACTTC CASSIRLQETQYF
. TRBJ1-5 TRBV15 TRBD1 TGTGCCACCAGCGACAGGGGGGGCCAGCCCCAGCATTTT CATSDRGGQPQHF
few TRBJ2-1 TRBV10-3 . TGTGCCATCAGTGAGTCAGGCCAGGGGGGATACAATGAGCAGTTCTTC CAISESGQGGYNEQFF
many TRBJ1-1 TRBV7-6 . TGTGCCAGCAGCTTAGACAGTTACACTGAAGCTTTCTTT CASSLDSYTEAFF
. TRBJ2-5 TRBV20-1 TRBD1 TGCAGTGCTAAGGACAGGGCGGAGACCCAGTACTTC CSAKDRAETQYF
. TRBJ2-5 TRBV5-5 TRBD1 TGTGCCAGCAGCCTAACGGACAGGGTGTACCAAGAGACCCAGTACTTC CASSLTDRVYQETQYF
many TRBJ2-6 TRBV29-1 TRBD1 TGCAGCGTTAATGGGCAGGGGGCGGCTGGGGCCAACGTCCTGACTTTC CSVNGQGAAGANVLTF
. TRBJ2-1 TRBV2 TRBD1 TGTGCCAGCAGGGGGGACAGGGTCAATGAGCAGTTCTTC CASRGDRVNEQFF
. TRBJ2-1 TRBV11-2 TRBD2 TGTGCCAGCAGCTCAGCGGGGGTCTCCTACAATGAGCAGTTCTTC CASSSAGVSYNEQFF
. TRBJ1-5 TRBV20-1 TRBD1 TGCAGTGCCGCGGGACAGGGGGTGAACAATCAGCCCCAGCATTTT CSAAGQGVNNQPQHF
. TRBJ2-7 TRBV20-1 . TGCAGTGGGCGGGGTCCCGGTTTCTACGAGCAGTACTTC CSGRGPGFYEQYF
. TRBJ2-2 TRBV5-5 . TGTGCCAGCAGCTTCGGGTGGGACACCGGGGAGCTGTTTTTT CASSFGWDTGELFF
. TRBJ1-2 TRBV12-5 . TGTGCTAGTGGTTTGATAGGAGGGCAAGGCTATGGCTACACCTTC CASGLIGGQGYGYTF
few TRBJ2-3 TRBV20-1 . TGCAGTGCTATAGGGCAGGCAGATACGCAGTATTTT CSAIGQADTQYF
. TRBJ1-1 TRBV7-6 . TGTGCCAGCAGCCGTAGGACGGAGAACACTGAAGCTTTCTTT CASSRRTENTEAFF
. TRBJ1-4 TRBV5-1 . TGCGCCAGCAGCCTTGACCCGGGGGAAAAACTGTTTTTT CASSLDPGEKLFF
. TRBJ2-1 TRBV3-1 . TGTGCCAGCAGCCAAGATGTGGCGGCTGAGCAGTTCTTC CASSQDVAAEQFF
few TRBJ2-7 TRBV7-6 . TGTGCCAGCAGCCCCTCAGGGATTGACTACGAGCAGTACTTC CASSPSGIDYEQYF
. TRBJ1-6 TRBV12-3/TRBV12-4 . TGTGCCAGCAGTTTAGCCCGAGGGGCAGGGTATAATTCACCCCTCCACTTT CASSLARGAGYNSPLHF
. TRBJ2-5 TRBV20-1 TRBD1 TGCAGTGCTACTTCCGGGACAGCGGACCAAGAGACCCAGTACTTC CSATSGTADQETQYF
few TRBJ1-2 TRBV5-1 . TGCGCCAGCAGAACGGGGGCAGAGGAGGAAGGCTACACCTTC CASRTGAEEEGYTF
. TRBJ2-2 TRBV20-1 . TGCAGTGCTTCCTCGGGGGGCTTTACCGGGGAGCTGTTTTTT CSASSGGFTGELFF
. TRBJ2-1 TRBV20-1 . TGCAGTGCTAGAGATTGGTCCGGACGAGGCAATGAGCAGTTCTTC CSARDWSGRGNEQFF
many TRBJ2-5 TRBV28 TRBD2 TGTGCCAGCAGGCTAGGTGGGGGGGGCCAAGAGACCCAGTACTTC CASRLGGGGQETQYF